This TCR beta chain came from a study of T cells in Graves' hyperthyroidism and ophthalmopathy. This clonotype was picked up many times. The CDR3 length is 13 residues. Germline CDR1 SNHLY, CDR2 FYNNEI. Between the trimmed V and J ends, which lost 6 bases and 4 bases, there was a span of 9 bases. The investigators amplified TCR beta CDR3 regions from RNA transcripts. The HTBI set primed first-round TCR CDR3 RT-PCR. TCRdb independently ran MiXCR on the multiplex PCR reads; one entry per CDR3 protein. The table has some 300,000 distinct CDR3 sequences, about an eighth seen once; the top ten hold more than 7.5%.

The receptor's source is a woman aged 30 to 39 with Graves' hyperthyroidism that later progressed to Graves' ophthalmopathy. The chain has TRBV2 and TRBJ2-2, with D perhaps matching TRBD2 (5 bases). What was sequenced was blood. In DNA, the CDR3 is TGTGCCAGCAGCGGGGAAATCACCGGGGAGCTGTTTTTT. It encodes CASSGEITGELFF.